One and the same sample provided the 27 T cell receptor beta chains below, sequenced in a study of a mutant IDH1 vaccine in newly diagnosed glioma. No antigens are known for them. The time point here: week 5, during vaccination. A single vaccine dose contained 300 ug of mutant IDH1 20-mer peptide, and topical imiquimod was used with it. Assay used: immunoSEQ multiplex PCR; TCRdb lists only in-frame clones, some missing. The data hold about 42,000 clones, with approximately 85% observed a single time. Sequencing used PBMCs, obtained from a glioma patient whose treatment included an IDH1 peptide vaccine. The receptors shown here come from a man aged 35 to 55 with glioma.

The chain carries TRBV19 and TRBJ1-5; TRBD1 aligns across 11 bases. The germline gives CDR1 LNHDA, CDR2 SQIVND (reference sequence). After removal of 6 bases from V and 6 bases from J, the junction contained 10 bases not matched to a gene. This CDR3 is built from 16 residues. The CDR3 nucleotides read TGTGCCAGTAGCCTCCAGGGACAGGGGGTTATTCAGCCCCAGCATTTT. Protein sequence: CASSLQGQGVIQPQHF.

This chain joins TRBV7-9 and TRBJ2-5; tentatively, D is TRBD1 (5 bases). Trimming cost V 6 bases and J 1 base, with 15 bases left between them. This CDR3 has 15 residues. Per the germline V gene, CDR1 is SEHNR and CDR2 is FQNEAQ (reference sequence). CDR3 sequence: CASSPGAGSQETQYF. As DNA, the CDR3 is TGTGCCAGCAGTCCTGGAGCAGGGTCCCAAGAGACCCAGTACTTC.

V is TRBV30 and J is TRBJ2-1, with D unresolved. From germline, CDR1 is GTSNPN and CDR2 SVGIG (reference sequence). Between the trimmed V and J ends, which lost 0 bases and 16 bases, there was a span of 7 bases. The CDR3 sequence is 9 residues long. The CDR3 DNA is TGTGCCTGGAGTGTCCGTTTATTCTTC. Translation: CAWSVRLFF.

V and J are TRBV7-8 and TRBJ2-3; 11 nucleotides line up with TRBD2. This CDR3 region has 15 residues. Looked up from germline, CDR1 is SGHVS and CDR2 is FQNEAQ. V trimming: 4 bases; J trimming: 4 bases; junction bases outside the gene matches: 4. The CDR3 protein is CASSYLAGGADTQYF. The CDR3 DNA is TGTGCCAGCAGCTATCTAGCGGGAGGAGCAGATACGCAGTATTTT.

J is TRBJ2-7 and V is TRBV2, with D possibly being TRBD1 or TRBD2 (5 bases each). Trimming removed 0 bases from V and 6 bases from J, with 21 bases in between. CDR1 and CDR2 from the germline V gene are SNHLY and FYNNEI. This CDR3 region has 17 residues. The CDR3 reads CASSEASLLGGAFEQYF. DNA for the CDR3: TGTGCCAGCAGTGAAGCGTCATTGCTTGGGGGAGCCTTCGAGCAGTACTTC.

Here the CDR3 reads CASILRGGNQPQHF. DNA of the CDR3: TGTGCCAGTATCTTGAGGGGTGGCAATCAGCCCCAGCATTTT. The genes are TRBV19 and TRBJ1-5; TRBD1 might be the D (5 bases). This CDR3 spans 14 amino acids. Germline V gene sequence: CDR1 LNHDA, CDR2 SQIVND (reference sequence). Trimming pared 7 bases from V and 2 bases from J, leaving 12 bases between.

V and J are TRBV6-1 and TRBJ1-2; no clear D gene. Germline CDR1 and CDR2: MNHNS and SASEGT. The CDR3 covers 14 residues. Trimming left V 8 bases short and J 8 bases short, with 21 bases between. CDR3 region: CASWRARMVGGYTF. As DNA, the CDR3 is TGTGCCAGCTGGAGGGCCCGAATGGTGGGGGGCTACACCTTC.

This clone has only one observation. The gene calls are TRBV7-2 and TRBJ1-3; tentative D call: TRBD1 (6 bases). The CDR3 has 14 amino acids. Trimming removed 5 bases at V and 3 bases at J, with 11 bases between. The germline V gene encodes CDR1 SGHTA and CDR2 FQGNSA. CDR3 nucleotide sequence: TGTGCCAGCAGCCGATACAGGGATGGAAACACCATATATTTT. Translation: CASSRYRDGNTIYF.

This chain uses TRBV15 with TRBJ2-1; TRBD2 agrees at 10 bases. This CDR3 region has 18 residues. J was trimmed by 7 bases and V by 0 bases; bases with no gene match: 12. Germline values: CDR1 LNHNV, CDR2 YYDKDF (reference sequence). CDR3 DNA: TGTGCCACCAGCAGAGATCTGGCTAGCGGGAGACGTGTGAATGAGCAGTTCTTC. Translation gives CATSRDLASGRRVNEQFF.

This clone was seen once. The chain is built from TRBV19 and TRBJ1-1; TRBD1 agrees at 7 bases. This CDR3 has 15 residues. Germline CDR1 is LNHDA and CDR2 is SQIVND (reference sequence). V shed 4 bases and J 0 bases; nucleotides not matched to a gene: 5. In DNA form, the CDR3 reads TGTGCCAGTAGTAGAAGACAGGGCATGAACACTGAAGCTTTCTTT. The encoded protein is CASSRRQGMNTEAFF.

This chain links TRBV7-5 with TRBJ2-3. TRBV7-5 is deemed a pseudogene. The CDR3 consists of 18 residues. The CDR3 DNA is TGTGCCAGAAGCTTAATCCGGCCGAAGGTAGATAGCACAGATACGCAGTATTTT. It yields the protein CARSLIRPKVDSTDTQYF.

The chain uses TRBV11-2 and TRBJ1-1; D ambiguous. The germline V and J ends were trimmed by 3 bases and 0 bases, with 11 bases remaining between them. CDR1 SGHAT and CDR2 FQNNGV come from the germline V gene. The CDR3 is 15 residues long. The CDR3 here is CASSFRRLMNTEAFF. In DNA, the CDR3 is TGTGCCAGCAGCTTCAGGAGATTAATGAACACTGAAGCTTTCTTT.

This chain links TRBV12-5 with TRBJ2-2; D is unclear. CDR3 size: 15 residues. The V gene's germline CDR1 is LGHNT and CDR2 FRNRAP. The V end was cut by 3 bases, the J end by 0 bases, with 8 bases between. CDR3 sequence: CASGFGQSNTGELFF. The CDR3, as DNA: TGTGCTAGTGGTTTTGGGCAGTCGAACACCGGGGAGCTGTTTTTT.

This clone came up once. The chain carries TRBV12-1 and TRBJ2-5; TRBD2 is taken as the D call from the table, unchecked against the DNA. TRBV12-1 is a known pseudogene. The CDR3 is 16 residues long. As DNA, the CDR3 is TGTGCCAGCAGCTTTAGGGTCGCGGGATGGGATAAGACCCAGTACTTC. Amino acid sequence: CASSFRVAGWDKTQYF.

V gene TRBV6-6 combines with J gene TRBJ2-4; 10 bases line up with TRBD2. The J segment lost 3 bases and the V segment lost 4 bases, leaving 6 bases of the junction unmatched. The CDR3 is 16 amino acids. The germline CDR1 and CDR2 sequences are MNHNY and SVGAGI (reference sequence). CDR3 in amino acids: CASSSLAGVVKNIQYF. The CDR3 DNA reads as TGTGCCAGCAGTTCTCTAGCGGGAGTGGTCAAAAACATTCAGTACTTC.

CDR3 nucleotide sequence: TGTGCCAGTAGTATCGGGACTAGCGGTTACAATGAGCAGTTCTTC. Its translation is CASSIGTSGYNEQFF. V is TRBV19 and J is TRBJ2-1, with 11 bases fitting TRBD2. In germline, CDR1 is LNHDA, CDR2 SQIVND (reference sequence). Trimming cost V 3 bases and J 4 bases; bases outside gene matches: 2. The CDR3 runs to 15 residues.

This clone was counted once. The chain carries TRBV7-9 and TRBJ2-5, with D unclear. Germline CDR1 and CDR2: SEHNR and FQNEAQ (reference sequence). With 5 bases removed from V and 4 bases from J, the gap between germline ends came to 14 bases. The CDR3 extends over 14 amino acids. CDR3 region: CASSPYTVGETQYF. The CDR3 nucleotides are TGTGCCAGCAGCCCTTACACGGTCGGAGAGACCCAGTACTTC.

This clone was counted a few times. DNA of the CDR3: TGTGCCAGCAGCGGACACTTTCCGTCCTACGAGCAGTACTTC. Encoded protein: CASSGHFPSYEQYF. The chain joins TRBV11-2 to TRBJ2-7, with D perhaps matching TRBD1 (5 bases). V lost 5 bases and J 1 base, leaving 12 bases between the germline ends. Germline CDR1 SGHAT, CDR2 FQNNGV. CDR3 length: 14 amino acids.

The chain uses TRBV6-5 and TRBJ2-4, with TRBD1 matching over 9 bases. The CDR3 runs to 14 residues. Germline V gene sequence: CDR1 MNHEY, CDR2 SVGAGI. The V segment lost 5 bases and the J segment 8 bases; nucleotides outside the gene matches: 7. DNA of the CDR3: TGTGCCAGCAGTAGGGGACAGGGTAGGGACATTCAGTACTTC. Its translation: CASSRGQGRDIQYF.

CDR3 protein: CASSEGLAGSETQYF. In DNA, the CDR3 is TGTGCCAGCAGTGAAGGGCTAGCGGGAAGCGAGACCCAGTACTTC. The chain combines TRBV2 with TRBJ2-5; TRBD2 matches 9 bases. J gave up 5 bases and V 1 base, and 5 bases lay outside the gene matches. CDR1 is SNHLY and CDR2 is FYNNEI in the germline V gene. This CDR3 comprises 15 residues.

On this clone: This same CDR3 is encoded by further DNA sequences in the sample. The V and J genes are TRBV6-6 and TRBJ2-7, with D unresolved. The V end lost 4 bases, the J end lost 2 bases, and 3 bases lay between the germline ends. CDR3 length equals 11 residues. In germline, CDR1 is MNHNY, CDR2 SVGAGI (reference sequence). The CDR3 bases are TGTGCCAGCAGTTCGCCCTACGAGCAGTACTTC. It yields the protein CASSSPYEQYF.

This clone has just one count. The chain couples TRBV7-9 to TRBJ2-7; 9 nucleotides line up with TRBD1. V was clipped by 10 bases and J by 0 bases; unmatched bases: 4. Germline values: CDR1 SEHNR, CDR2 FQNEAQ (reference sequence). CDR3 length: 13 amino acids. CDR3 in DNA: TGTGCCACGCCGGGACAGGGCTCCTACGAGCAGTACTTC. As protein: CATPGQGSYEQYF.

This clone was seen a handful of times. The genes are TRBV4-2 and TRBJ2-1; 7 bases are shared with TRBD2. CDR1 LGHNA and CDR2 YNFKEQ come from the germline V gene. Germline trimming cut 0 bases from V and 4 bases from J; bases unmatched to any gene: 6. The CDR3 runs 16 residues. The CDR3 sequence is CASSQDPGGGYNEQFF. CDR3 bases: TGTGCCAGCAGCCAAGACCCGGGAGGCGGGTACAATGAGCAGTTCTTC.

This sequence joins TRBV7-8 and TRBJ1-1; the D is unclear. The V end was cut by 1 base, the J end by 0 bases, with 9 bases between. The CDR3 sequence is 15 residues long. The germline V gene has CDR1 SGHVS and CDR2 FQNEAQ. The DNA for the CDR3 is TGTGCCAGCAGCTTAGTAAACAGTATGAACACTGAAGCTTTCTTT. Its translation: CASSLVNSMNTEAFF.

The chain is built from TRBV7-8 and TRBJ2-7, with 10 bases aligning to TRBD1. CDR1 is SGHVS and CDR2 is FQNEAQ in the germline V gene. The CDR3 is 15 amino acids. V was pared by 7 bases and J by 7 bases, with 13 bases of the junction left unmatched. CDR3 sequence: CASTETGTGVREQYF. CDR3 nucleotides: TGTGCCAGCACTGAAACCGGGACAGGGGTTAGGGAGCAGTACTTC.

V usage is TRBV11-2 and J usage is TRBJ1-1, with D perhaps TRBD1 (6 bases). V lost 4 bases, J lost 1 base, and 10 bases lay in between. This CDR3 contains 14 residues. Germline-derived CDR1 and CDR2 are SGHAT and FQNNGV. The CDR3 loop is CASSWTEANTEAFF. The CDR3 DNA sequence: TGTGCCAGCAGCTGGACAGAGGCGAACACTGAAGCTTTCTTT.

This clone has only one observation. This chain joins TRBV28 and TRBJ2-7, with D tentatively TRBD1 or TRBD2 (5 bases each). CDR1 is MDHEN and CDR2 is SYDVKM in the germline V gene. The CDR3 loop spans 13 amino acids. The V end was cut by 10 bases, the J end by 5 bases, with 18 bases between. CDR3 DNA: TGTGCCACACTCCGGACGGGACCAAACGAGCAGTACTTC. Amino acids: CATLRTGPNEQYF.